One T cell receptor beta chain is described in this entry. The CDR3 contains 17 residues. Per the germline V gene, CDR1 is LNHDA and CDR2 is SQIVND (reference sequence). The V gene end was trimmed by 1 base and the J gene end by 5 bases; junction bases not matched to a gene: 8. The entry originates in a study of blood T cell repertoires in COVID-19. Under the authors' procedure: Reference gene primers were amplified, and this amplification served to estimate nucleated cell counts. TCRdb's table, derived via immunoSEQ multiplex PCR, lists solely in-frame clones and lacks some. V, J and clone size reflect that table, while D and trimming were determined from the DNA. This sample yields over 150,000 clones, of which roughly 83% are seen a single time; approximately 3% belongs to the top ten. Everyone who took part was about 18 to 90 years old, and they came from about 25 US areas.

The specimen was PBMCs or T cells enriched from blood (not recorded which). This sequence was found in a woman in her 30s who had recovered from COVID-19. The rearrangement uses TRBV19 and TRBJ2-2, with 9 positions matching TRBD2. This CDR3 reads CASSIVSGGLGTGELFF. CDR3 nucleotides: TGTGCCAGTAGTATAGTTAGCGGGGGACTGGGGACCGGGGAGCTGTTTTTT.